This T cell receptor beta chain was captured by sequencing in a study of STAT3 mutations in large granular lymphocyte leukemia. Study-wide findings and caveats: Every T-LGLL patient had at least one immunodominant TCRbeta clonotype. After therapy, about 35% of the 18 patients switched clonotypes, all new clones STAT3 wild type.

The CDR3 contains 16 residues. CDR1 and CDR2 (germline): MNHEY, SMNVEV (reference sequence). V dropped 2 bases and J dropped 0 bases, with 11 bases sitting between them. Turning to this clone: Its target is unknown.

Sequencing used immunoSEQ multiplex PCR; TCRdb keeps in-frame clones, though not all of them. The sample holds 12,000 or so clones, over 75% seen once. Sequencing input: peripheral blood mononuclear cells. The V and J genes are TRBV27 and TRBJ1-3; the D is unclear. This clonotype was sampled from an older man with T-cell large granular lymphocyte leukemia. Some clones in this sample may be carry-over from other donors' samples. The CDR3 coding sequence is TGTGCCAGCAGTTTAAGTGGCGGAGACTCTGGAAACACCATATATTTT. It specifies CASSLSGGDSGNTIYF.